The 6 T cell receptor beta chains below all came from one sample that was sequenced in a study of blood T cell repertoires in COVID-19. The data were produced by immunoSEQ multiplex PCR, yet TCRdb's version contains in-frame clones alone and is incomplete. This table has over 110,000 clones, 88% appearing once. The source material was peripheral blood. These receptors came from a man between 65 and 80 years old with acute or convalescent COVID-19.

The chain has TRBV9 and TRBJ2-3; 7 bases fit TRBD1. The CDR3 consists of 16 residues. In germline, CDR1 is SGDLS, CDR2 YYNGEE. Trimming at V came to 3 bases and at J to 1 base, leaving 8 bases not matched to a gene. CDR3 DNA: TGTGCCAGCAGCGCCCGAGGCCAGGGGGGCACAGATACGCAGTATTTT. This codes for CASSARGQGGTDTQYF.

CDR3 protein: CASSLRASTSGIAYNEQFF. The CDR3 DNA is TGTGCCAGCAGCTTACGCGCCTCGACTAGCGGGATTGCCTACAATGAGCAGTTCTTC. The chain is built from TRBV7-6 and TRBJ2-1, with 11 bases matching TRBD2. J gave up 2 bases and V 2 bases, and 11 bases lay outside the gene matches. The germline V gene encodes CDR1 SGHVS and CDR2 FNYEAQ. This CDR3 is 19 amino acids long.

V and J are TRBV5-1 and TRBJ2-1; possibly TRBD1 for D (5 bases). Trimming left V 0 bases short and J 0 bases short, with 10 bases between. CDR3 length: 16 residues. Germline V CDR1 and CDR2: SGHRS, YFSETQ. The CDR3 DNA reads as TGCGCCAGCAGCTTGGGACAGCTCTACTCCTACAATGAGCAGTTCTTC. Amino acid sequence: CASSLGQLYSYNEQFF.

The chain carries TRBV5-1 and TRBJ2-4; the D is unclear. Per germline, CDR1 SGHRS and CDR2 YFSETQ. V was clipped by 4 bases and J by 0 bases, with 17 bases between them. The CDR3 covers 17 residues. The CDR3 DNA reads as TGCGCCAGCAGCCCCACCCTGTCGGGTCTAGCCAAAAACATTCAGTACTTC. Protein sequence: CASSPTLSGLAKNIQYF. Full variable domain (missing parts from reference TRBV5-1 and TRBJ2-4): KAGVTQTPRYLIKTRGQQVTLSCSPISGHRSVSWYQQTPGQGLQFLFEYFSETQRNKGNFPGRFSGRQFSNSRSEMNVSTLELGDSALYLCASSPTLSGLAKNIQYFGAGTRLSVL.

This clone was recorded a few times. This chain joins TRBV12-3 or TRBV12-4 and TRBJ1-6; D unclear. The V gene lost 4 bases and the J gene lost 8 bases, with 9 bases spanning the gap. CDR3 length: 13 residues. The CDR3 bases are TGTGCCAGCAGTTCTGAGGGTTATTCACCCCTCCACTTT. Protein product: CASSSEGYSPLHF.

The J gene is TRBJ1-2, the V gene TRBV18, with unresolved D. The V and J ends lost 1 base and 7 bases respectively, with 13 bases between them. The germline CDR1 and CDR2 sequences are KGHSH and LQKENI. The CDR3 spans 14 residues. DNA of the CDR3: TGTGCCAGCTCACCACGTAACCCCACTAGTGGCTACACCTTC. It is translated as CASSPRNPTSGYTF.